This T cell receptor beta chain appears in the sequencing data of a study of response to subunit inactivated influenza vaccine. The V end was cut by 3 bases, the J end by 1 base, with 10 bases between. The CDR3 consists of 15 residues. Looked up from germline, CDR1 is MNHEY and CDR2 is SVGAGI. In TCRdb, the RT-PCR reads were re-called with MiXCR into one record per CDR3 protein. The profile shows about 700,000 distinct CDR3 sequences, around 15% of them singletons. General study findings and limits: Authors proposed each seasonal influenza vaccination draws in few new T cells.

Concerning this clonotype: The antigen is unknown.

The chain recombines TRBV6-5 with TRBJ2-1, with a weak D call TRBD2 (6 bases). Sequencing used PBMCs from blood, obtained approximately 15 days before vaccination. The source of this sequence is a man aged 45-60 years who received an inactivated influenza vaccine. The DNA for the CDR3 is TGTGCCAGCAGTTATCCTGCGGGGTCCTACAATGAGCAGTTCTTC. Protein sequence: CASSYPAGSYNEQFF.